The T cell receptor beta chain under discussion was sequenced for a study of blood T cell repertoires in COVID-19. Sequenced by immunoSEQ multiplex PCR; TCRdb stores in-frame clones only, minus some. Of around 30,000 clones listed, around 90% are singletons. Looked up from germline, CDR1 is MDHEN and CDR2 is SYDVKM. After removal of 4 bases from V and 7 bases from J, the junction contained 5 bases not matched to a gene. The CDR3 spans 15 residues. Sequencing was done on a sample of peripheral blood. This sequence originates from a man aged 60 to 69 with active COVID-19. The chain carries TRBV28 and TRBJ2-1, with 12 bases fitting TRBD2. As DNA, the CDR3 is TGTGCCAGCAGTTCACCTAGCGGGGGGGTGAATGAGCAGTTCTTC. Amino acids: CASSSPSGGVNEQFF. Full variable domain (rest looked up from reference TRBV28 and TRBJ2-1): DVKVTQSSRYLVKRTGEKVFLECVQDMDHENMFWYRQDPGLGLRLIYFSYDVKMKEKGDIPEGYSVSREKKERFSLILESASTNQTSMYLCASSSPSGGVNEQFFGPGTRLTVL.